This entry lists 22 T cell receptor beta chains sequenced from one sample in a study of blood T cells in healthy people across ages. Sample-barcoded 5' priming and a J-beta primer mix drove a second PCR of 7 to 11 cycles. Using its own MiXCR run on the 5' RACE reads, TCRdb lists one record per CDR3 protein. This table has around 500,000 distinct CDR3 sequences, less than 60% appearing once. What was sequenced was blood. The receptors stem from a man of 80 years or more in good health.

Comment on this clonotype: One end of the junction varies from germline; a read error may be responsible. CDR3: CAGSFGAGSYEQYF. CDR3 bases: TGTGCCGGCAGCTTTGGGGCAGGCTCCTACGAGCAGTACTTC. V and J are TRBV7-9 and TRBJ2-7; D perhaps matches TRBD1 (5 bases). The CDR3 runs to 14 residues. From germline, CDR1 is SEHNR and CDR2 FQNEAQ (reference sequence).

The chain uses TRBV5-1 and TRBJ2-5; possible D gene TRBD2, 8 bases. The germline V gene encodes CDR1 SGHRS and CDR2 YFSETQ. This CDR3 comprises 17 residues. Trimming took 0 bases from V and 1 from J, leaving 16 bases between them. CDR3 in amino acids: CASSLARGTRGQETQYF. In nucleotides, the CDR3 is TGCGCCAGCAGCTTGGCCAGGGGGACTAGAGGCCAAGAGACCCAGTACTTC.

The chain recombines TRBV6-2 or TRBV6-3 with TRBJ1-2; a possible D gene is TRBD1 (6 bases). V gave up 0 bases and J gave up 4 bases, with 12 bases separating them. Germline V lookup: CDR1 MNHEY, CDR2 SVGEGT. CDR3 length: 15 amino acids. The CDR3 coding sequence is TGTGCCAGCAGTTACTCGGGGGGCGCAAGCTATGGCTACACCTTC. Translated: CASSYSGGASYGYTF.

The chain is built from TRBV30 and TRBJ2-7; either TRBD1 or TRBD2 may supply D (5 bases each). The V end lost 0 bases, the J end lost 1 base, and 13 bases lay between the germline ends. Germline CDR1 GTSNPN, CDR2 SVGIG (reference sequence). The length of the CDR3 is 15 residues. CDR3 protein: CAWSVAGTASYEQYF. The CDR3 DNA sequence: TGTGCCTGGAGTGTAGCCGGGACGGCATCCTACGAGCAGTACTTC.

The V gene is TRBV4-3, the J gene TRBJ2-1; weak D call: TRBD1 (6 bases). CDR1 is LGHNA and CDR2 is YSLEER in the germline V gene. This CDR3 comprises 13 residues. Trimming removed 0 bases at V and 10 bases at J, with 10 bases between. The CDR3: CASSQETRGEQFF. The CDR3 DNA reads TGCGCCAGCAGCCAAGAGACGAGGGGGGAGCAGTTCTTC.

This clonotype was counted between two and nine times. The chain is built from TRBV10-1 and TRBJ1-2; TRBD1 is a possible D gene (5 bases). The V and J ends lost 1 base and 10 bases respectively, with 16 bases between them. This CDR3 spans 14 amino acids. The germline CDR1 and CDR2 sequences are WNHNN and SYGVQD (reference sequence). This CDR3 is CASSELKGLTAYTF. In DNA form, the CDR3 reads TGCGCCAGCAGTGAGTTGAAGGGGCTCACCGCCTACACCTTC.

The table lists this clonotype with a few counts. V is TRBV6-2 or TRBV6-3 and J is TRBJ2-1; TRBD2 aligns across 13 bases. This CDR3 is built from 15 residues. Trimming cost V 6 bases and J 6 bases; bases outside gene matches: 5. Per germline, CDR1 MNHEY and CDR2 SVGEGT. The CDR3 sequence: CASSPGLAGSNEQFF. CDR3 in DNA: TGTGCCAGCAGCCCGGGACTAGCGGGATCCAATGAGCAGTTCTTC.

This clonotype was observed at least ten times. The genes are TRBV7-9 and TRBJ2-7; no definite D call. V was cut by 4 bases and J by 5 bases, with 6 bases left in between. The CDR3 consists of 11 residues. CDR1 and CDR2 from the germline V gene are SEHNR and FQNEAQ (reference sequence). In nucleotides, the CDR3 is TGTGCCAGCAGCTCCGGAGACGAGCAGTACTTC. Amino acids: CASSSGDEQYF.

Here the CDR3 reads CASSALREFLNEQFF. Here the CDR3 DNA reads TGTGCCAGCAGTGCGTTGCGGGAGTTTTTAAATGAGCAGTTCTTC. The chain is built from TRBV6-1 and TRBJ2-1; 7 nucleotides line up with TRBD2. The trim removed 4 bases at V and 7 bases at J, leaving 10 bases unmatched. Germline CDR1 reads MNHNS; CDR2 reads SASEGT. The CDR3 has 15 residues.

The chain couples TRBV29-1 to TRBJ2-1, with a weak D call TRBD2 (6 bases). Germline-derived CDR1 and CDR2 are SQVTM and ANQGSEA. This CDR3 comprises 16 residues. V was trimmed by 3 bases and J by 3 bases, leaving 18 bases between them. The DNA of the CDR3 is TGCAGCGTTGACGGCCTAGCGCAGGTTCACTACAATGAGCAGTTCTTC. Translating gives CSVDGLAQVHYNEQFF.

The chain couples TRBV6-5 to TRBJ2-3; 7 nucleotides line up with TRBD2. The CDR3 sequence is 16 residues long. Unmatched junction bases numbered 7, after V lost 0 bases and J lost 4 bases. In germline, CDR1 is MNHEY, CDR2 SVGAGI. The CDR3 sequence is CASSYSGGSEADTQYF. CDR3 coding DNA: TGTGCCAGCAGTTACTCGGGAGGGTCCGAGGCAGATACGCAGTATTTT.

The V gene is TRBV20-1, the J gene TRBJ2-3; 10 bases are a match to TRBD1. Germline loops: CDR1 DFQATT, CDR2 SNEGSKA (reference sequence). The CDR3 is made up of 15 amino acids. V gave up 4 bases and J gave up 6 bases; unmatched junction bases: 10. CDR3 residues: CSANTPGTGADTQYF. DNA of the CDR3: TGCAGTGCTAACACGCCCGGGACAGGGGCGGATACGCAGTATTTT.

This sequence joins TRBV7-3 and TRBJ2-1, with 10 bases fitting TRBD2. Germline CDR1 is SGHTA and CDR2 is FQGTGA. J lost 7 bases, V lost 5 bases, and 8 bases had no gene match. The CDR3 covers 15 residues. The CDR3 region has the DNA TGTGCCAGCAGCCAACAGCGGGGGGGCCATAATGAGCAGTTCTTC. It yields the protein CASSQQRGGHNEQFF.

The rearrangement uses TRBV20-1 and TRBJ1-5, with D unclear. The CDR3 is 15 residues long. CDR1 and CDR2 (germline): DFQATT, SNEGSKA (reference sequence). Between the trimmed V and J ends, which lost 0 bases and 5 bases, there was a span of 14 bases. The CDR3 loop reads CSARDGGYPDQPQHF. The CDR3 coding sequence is TGCAGTGCTAGAGATGGCGGTTATCCAGATCAGCCCCAGCATTTT.

This clonotype was picked up many times. This chain connects TRBV7-9 to TRBJ1-2; a weak D match, TRBD1 (6 bases). The length of the CDR3 is 14 residues. V lost 5 bases, J lost 8 bases, and 18 bases lay in between. Germline V gene data show CDR1 as SEHNR and CDR2 as FQNEAQ (reference sequence). CDR3 coding DNA: TGTGCCAGCAGCCGAGAACCGGGGGGCGGCGGCTACACCTTC. Translated: CASSREPGGGGYTF.

V is TRBV4-1 and J is TRBJ2-3; TRBD2 matches at 11 bases. CDR3 length: 15 residues. Germline-derived CDR1 and CDR2 are MGHRA and YSYEKL. V shed 2 bases, J shed 9 bases, and the junction held 7 bases outside the gene matches. CDR3 nucleotide sequence: TGCGCCAGCAGCCAAATGGGACTAGCGGCGGGGACGCAGTATTTT. Amino acids: CASSQMGLAAGTQYF.

The chain recombines TRBV7-2 with TRBJ1-2, with 10 bases aligning to TRBD1. The CDR3 has 15 amino acids. Germline trimming cut 5 bases from V and 7 bases from J; bases unmatched to any gene: 10. Germline CDR1 SGHTA, CDR2 FQGNSA. The CDR3 nucleotides are TGTGCCAGCAGCAACTGGGACAGGGGCGCGGGTGGCTACACCTTC. This codes for CASSNWDRGAGGYTF.

A note on this clonotype: At one end the junction does not follow the germline gene, possibly because of a read error. The V gene is TRBV5-1, the J gene TRBJ1-2, with no clear D. The CDR3 extends over 14 amino acids. Germline CDR1 SGHRS, CDR2 YFSETQ. The CDR3 loop reads CDSTRGPVRGGYTF. Written as DNA, the CDR3 is TGCGACAGCACCCGAGGCCCAGTCCGAGGAGGCTACACCTTC. The entire variable domain, with the rest obtained from reference TRBV5-1 and TRBJ1-2, is as follows: KAGVTQTPRYLIKTRGQQVTLSCSPISGHRSVSWYQQTPGQGLQFLFEYFSETQRNKGNFPGRFSGRQFSNSRSEMNVSTLELGDSALYLCDSTRGPVRGGYTFGSGTRLTVV.

The chain has TRBV24-1 and TRBJ2-1; 8 bases are shared with TRBD1. V gave up 4 bases and J gave up 0 bases; unmatched junction bases: 1. This CDR3 has 15 residues. Germline values: CDR1 KGHDR, CDR2 SFDVKD. CDR3 sequence reads: CATSDGQGSYNEQFF. CDR3 nucleotides: TGTGCCACCAGTGACGGACAGGGCTCCTACAATGAGCAGTTCTTC.

The CDR3 is CASSQPGTYEQYF. In DNA, the CDR3 is TGCGCCAGCAGCCAACCCGGGACCTACGAGCAGTACTTC. V usage is TRBV5-1 and J usage is TRBJ2-7, with a tentative D call TRBD2 (5 bases). The CDR3 contains 13 residues. Trimming took off 4 bases at V and 2 bases at J, with 10 bases between the two ends. CDR1 is SGHRS and CDR2 is YFSETQ in the germline V gene.

In this sample, this clonotype turned up many times. The chain combines TRBV6-5 with TRBJ1-5, with D unresolved. Looked up from germline, CDR1 is MNHEY and CDR2 is SVGAGI. CDR3 length equals 20 residues. V was pared by 0 bases and J by 1 base, with 22 bases between. CDR3 nucleotide sequence: TGTGCCAGCAGTTACTCCCTTAGGAGCCGTGGTATACGGAGCAATCAGCCCCAGCATTTT. Protein: CASSYSLRSRGIRSNQPQHF.

V and J are TRBV9 and TRBJ2-5; 10 bases match TRBD2. V was clipped by 0 bases and J by 4 bases; unmatched bases: 6. This CDR3 has 16 amino acids. Per the germline V gene, CDR1 is SGDLS and CDR2 is YYNGEE. CDR3 sequence reads: CASSVGASGGGETQYF. CDR3 nucleotide sequence: TGTGCCAGCAGCGTAGGTGCTAGCGGGGGAGGAGAGACCCAGTACTTC.